A single sample gave rise to the 22 T cell receptor beta chains below, sequenced in a study of blood T cell repertoires in COVID-19. The assay was immunoSEQ multiplex PCR, and TCRdb's table has in-frame clones only and misses some. Of some 240,000 clones listed, 75% to 90% are singletons. Sequencing input: PBMCs or T cells enriched from blood (not recorded which). The source is a middle-aged woman who had been exposed to COVID-19.

V and J are TRBV2 and TRBJ1-5; 8 positions agree with TRBD1. Germline values: CDR1 SNHLY, CDR2 FYNNEI. J was trimmed by 2 bases and V by 6 bases; bases with no gene match: 9. This CDR3 region has 16 residues. The CDR3 loop is CASRPDRGGRNQPQHF. CDR3 DNA sequence: TGTGCCAGCAGACCCGACAGGGGTGGGCGCAATCAGCCCCAGCATTTT.

This clone was observed a single time. This chain links TRBV11-2 with TRBJ1-4; 8 nucleotides match TRBD1. CDR3 length equals 15 residues. Germline CDR1 SGHAT, CDR2 FQNNGV. The V and J ends lost 5 bases and 4 bases, in that order; junction bases with no gene match: 6. The CDR3 DNA reads TGTGCCAGCAGCGACCGACAGGGGAATAATGAAAAACTGTTTTTT. This gives the protein CASSDRQGNNEKLFF. The full variable domain, its missing parts supplied by reference TRBV11-2 and TRBJ1-4, is EAGVAQSPRYKIIEKRQSVAFWCNPISGHATLYWYQQILGQGPKLLIQFQNNGVVDDSQLPKDRFSAERLKGVDSTLKIQPAKLEDSAVYLCASSDRQGNNEKLFFGSGTQLSVL.

The chain combines TRBV6-6 with TRBJ2-7, with D perhaps TRBD1 (6 bases). CDR3 size: 13 residues. Germline assignment: CDR1 MNHNY and CDR2 SVGAGI (reference sequence). Between the trimmed V and J ends, which lost 0 bases and 7 bases, there was a span of 10 bases. CDR3 protein: CASSYSRGEEQYV. CDR3 bases: TGTGCCAGCAGTTACTCCAGGGGAGAAGAGCAGTACGTC.

CDR3 DNA sequence: TGTGCCAGCAGTGAATCTGAGGTTCCCTATGGCTACACCTTC. Protein product: CASSESEVPYGYTF. The chain joins TRBV2 to TRBJ1-2; D gene uncertain. The germline gives CDR1 SNHLY, CDR2 FYNNEI. The CDR3 is made up of 14 amino acids. Trimming pared 2 bases from V and 4 bases from J, leaving 11 bases between.

The chain joins TRBV10-3 to TRBJ1-1; TRBD1 matches 8 bases. The CDR3 consists of 14 residues. Per germline, CDR1 ENHRY and CDR2 SYGVKD. V shed 6 bases and J 4 bases; nucleotides not matched to a gene: 7. The CDR3 DNA reads as TGTGCCATCAGCCCAGGGGGCGGACGCACTGAAGCTTTCTTT. It specifies CAISPGGGRTEAFF.

This clone was recorded a few times. The V gene is TRBV27, the J gene TRBJ1-2; D is perhaps TRBD1 (5 bases). The CDR3 consists of 14 residues. V gave up 3 bases and J gave up 8 bases, with 16 bases separating them. Germline V gene sequence: CDR1 MNHEY, CDR2 SMNVEV (reference sequence). As DNA, the CDR3 is TGTGCCAGCAGTTTTGGGGTTGGGGGGATAGGCTACACCTTC. This codes for CASSFGVGGIGYTF.

V usage is TRBV14 and J usage is TRBJ2-7; 10 positions agree with TRBD2. Germline V gene sequence: CDR1 SGHDN, CDR2 FVKESK. The CDR3 length is 15 residues. V was clipped by 6 bases and J by 2 bases; unmatched bases: 7. The CDR3 is CASRRSGGVTYEQYF. The CDR3 DNA sequence: TGTGCCAGCAGAAGGAGCGGGGGGGTTACCTACGAGCAGTACTTC.

This chain links TRBV7-4 with TRBJ2-3, with 8 bases lining up with TRBD1. Trimming took 1 base from V and 0 from J; bases not matched to a gene: 12. In germline, CDR1 is SGHVT, CDR2 SQSDAQ. CDR3 length: 19 residues. The CDR3 is CASSLEAGGQGWSTDTQYF. The CDR3, as DNA: TGTGCCAGCAGCTTAGAGGCCGGTGGACAGGGATGGAGCACAGATACGCAGTATTTT.

The CDR3 sequence is CASRPQQGNYGYTF. Written as DNA, the CDR3 is TGTGCCAGCAGGCCCCAGCAGGGAAACTATGGCTACACCTTC. The V and J genes are TRBV28 and TRBJ1-2; D possibly corresponds to TRBD1 (5 bases). The V and J ends lost 6 bases and 2 bases respectively, with 13 bases between them. The germline V gene has CDR1 MDHEN and CDR2 SYDVKM. CDR3 size: 14 residues.

This chain links TRBV7-2 with TRBJ2-3; D possibly corresponds to TRBD1 (5 bases). V shed 7 bases and J shed 1 base, with 15 bases lying between them. CDR1 is SGHTA, CDR2 FQGNSA, per germline. The CDR3 consists of 15 residues. CDR3 sequence reads: CASTSNRLGTDTQYF. CDR3 in DNA: TGTGCCAGCACCTCGAACAGGCTGGGCACAGATACGCAGTATTTT.

This clone was observed a few times. The chain is built from TRBV3-1 (or the pseudogene TRBV3-2) and TRBJ2-2, with 8 nucleotides matching TRBD2. Looked up from germline, CDR1 is LGHDT and CDR2 is YNNKEL (reference sequence). J lost 4 bases, V lost 1 base, and 5 bases had no gene match. The CDR3 has 16 residues. The CDR3 sequence: CASSQARGGTTGELFF. The CDR3 DNA sequence: TGTGCCAGCAGCCAAGCACGGGGGGGAACCACCGGGGAGCTGTTTTTT.

The genes are TRBV29-1 and TRBJ2-7, with D perhaps TRBD1 (6 bases). The CDR3 sequence is 13 residues long. With 6 bases removed from V and 0 bases from J, the gap between germline ends came to 12 bases. Germline V gene sequence: CDR1 SQVTM, CDR2 ANQGSEA. The chain's CDR3 is CSVQGPRSYEQYF. CDR3 bases: TGCAGCGTCCAGGGGCCCCGCTCCTACGAGCAGTACTTC.

This clone appeared once. This chain joins TRBV24-1 and TRBJ2-1, with TRBD1 as a possible D gene (6 bases). Trimming stripped 6 bases from V and 7 bases from J, with 15 bases between. Germline CDR1 is KGHDR and CDR2 is SFDVKD. There are 14 residues in the CDR3. The CDR3 bases are TGTGCCACCAGTACAGGGTTGGGATATAATGAGCAGTTCTTC. Translated, it gives CATSTGLGYNEQFF.

The rearrangement links TRBV28 to TRBJ1-2; D unresolved. The CDR3 runs to 13 residues. Germline V CDR1 and CDR2: MDHEN, SYDVKM. V lost 6 bases and J lost 2, with 10 bases in between. The CDR3 sequence is CASRTETNYGYTF. The CDR3 DNA reads as TGTGCCAGCAGAACAGAAACCAACTATGGCTACACCTTC.

This clone has a handful of counts. The chain has TRBV10-3 and TRBJ1-2; 9 bases agree with TRBD1. Germline V CDR1 and CDR2: ENHRY, SYGVKD. The CDR3 has 16 amino acids. V shed 3 bases, J shed 4 bases, and the junction held 9 bases outside the gene matches. Here the CDR3 reads CAISEIRGTGSYGYTF. DNA of the CDR3: TGTGCCATCAGTGAAATAAGGGGGACAGGGTCCTATGGCTACACCTTC.

The chain carries TRBV9 and TRBJ2-1, with a possible D match to TRBD2 (6 bases). V lost 4 bases and J lost 6, with 11 bases in between. The length of the CDR3 is 13 residues. Germline V CDR1 and CDR2: SGDLS, YYNGEE. The CDR3 sequence is CASSPAGGNEQFF. The CDR3 region has the DNA TGTGCCAGCAGCCCCGCCGGGGGCAATGAGCAGTTCTTC.

CDR3 protein: CSVVALTASGTGELFF. The CDR3 coding sequence is TGCAGCGTTGTAGCATTAACAGCCTCGGGGACCGGGGAGCTGTTTTTT. V gene TRBV29-1 combines with J gene TRBJ2-2; a weak D match, TRBD2 (5 bases). There are 16 residues in the CDR3. CDR1 SQVTM and CDR2 ANQGSEA come from the germline V gene. Deletions cut 4 bases from V and 5 bases from J, with 20 bases between.

J is TRBJ2-2 and V is TRBV3-1 (or the pseudogene TRBV3-2); a possible D gene is TRBD1 (6 bases). The CDR3 spans 21 residues. The V gene lost 1 base and the J gene lost 5 bases, with 29 bases spanning the gap. Per the germline V gene, CDR1 is LGHDT and CDR2 is YNNKEL (reference sequence). The CDR3 DNA sequence: TGTGCCAGCAGCCAAGCTAGCTGGACCGCAGGGGAAAAAGCGATGACCGGGGAGCTGTTTTTT. Translation gives CASSQASWTAGEKAMTGELFF.

The chain joins TRBV7-9 to TRBJ1-5; 10 nucleotides match TRBD1. V lost 1 base, J lost 0 bases, and 6 bases stayed unmatched. This CDR3 is built from 18 residues. Germline V gene lookup returns CDR1 SEHNR and CDR2 FQNEAQ (reference sequence). CDR3: CASSLEGQGPVSNQPQHF. The CDR3 nucleotides are TGTGCCAGCAGCTTAGAGGGACAGGGGCCCGTTAGCAATCAGCCCCAGCATTTT. Combining the CDR3 with reference TRBV7-9 and TRBJ1-5 gives the whole variable domain DTGVSQNPRHKITKRGQNVTFRCDPISEHNRLYWYRQTLGQGPEFLTYFQNEAQLEKSRLLSDRFSAERPKGSFSTLEIQRTEQGDSAMYLCASSLEGQGPVSNQPQHFGDGTRLSIL.

J is TRBJ1-3 and V is TRBV18; tentative D call: TRBD1 (6 bases). Trimming took off 3 bases at V and 2 bases at J, with 8 bases between the two ends. The V gene's germline CDR1 is KGHSH and CDR2 LQKENI. The CDR3 consists of 14 residues. CDR3 residues: CASSPQGTGNTIYF. CDR3 nucleotide sequence: TGTGCCAGCTCACCGCAGGGGACTGGAAACACCATATATTTT.

This clone showed up just once. This chain links TRBV28 with TRBJ2-2; D might be TRBD2 (6 bases). V was trimmed by 7 bases and J by 5 bases, leaving 17 bases between them. Germline CDR1 reads MDHEN; CDR2 reads SYDVKM. This CDR3 has 15 residues. This CDR3 is CASTTGDPGTGELFF. The DNA of the CDR3 is TGTGCCAGCACCACGGGGGACCCTGGGACCGGGGAGCTGTTTTTT.

This rearrangement joins TRBV7-2 to TRBJ2-7; 7 nucleotides agree with TRBD1. CDR1 SGHTA and CDR2 FQGNSA come from the germline V gene. The junction had 11 bases not matched to a gene; V was cut back by 5 bases and J by 4 bases. The CDR3 covers 15 residues. As DNA, the CDR3 is TGTGCCAGCAGCCCGGAATATAGGGGGCAGTACGAGCAGTACTTC. Its translation is CASSPEYRGQYEQYF.